This T cell receptor (beta chain) was found in a study of cytomegalovirus exposure and HLA in healthy donors. Study-wide results and limits: Sequencing artifact likely explains a cluster of highly shared sequence variants. Productive rates of about 90% or about 30% were seen for most TCR beta V segments in an earlier analysis.

Amplification used 60 Vbeta primers and 13 Jbeta primers. TCRdb's table, derived via immunoSEQ multiplex PCR, lists solely in-frame clones and lacks some. The sample lists around 120,000 clones; approximately 66% were seen once. Of note for this clone: Its antigen is unknown.

V was cut by 2 bases and J by 1 base, with 8 bases left in between. Germline assignment: CDR1 MNHNY and CDR2 SVGAGI (reference sequence). The CDR3 is made up of 14 amino acids. The rearrangement joins TRBV6-6 to TRBJ2-5; tentatively, D is TRBD2 (6 bases). The clonotype comes from a man in his forties or fifties in good health and CMV-seropositive. The sequencing sample was made of PBMCs. The CDR3 loop is CASSYAGIQETQYF. The CDR3 bases are TGTGCCAGCAGTTACGCGGGGATCCAAGAGACCCAGTACTTC.